Shown below are 19 T cell receptor beta chains from a single sample sequenced in a study of cytomegalovirus exposure and HLA in healthy donors. PCR employed 60 Vbeta and 13 Jbeta primers. The table came from immunoSEQ multiplex PCR; TCRdb's copy has only in-frame clones and leaves some out. Of about 70,000 clones detected, approximately 64% appear once; the ten largest clones hold 15% to 20%. Sequencing used PBMCs. These receptors all stem from a man between 35 and 55 years old in good health and CMV-seropositive.

On this clone itself: The junction and the germline gene differ at one end; a read error may be behind it. The chain has TRBV27 and TRBJ1-1, with D perhaps TRBD1 (6 bases). CDR1 and CDR2 (germline): MNHEY, SMNVEV (reference sequence). There are 15 residues in the CDR3. CDR3 in amino acids: CASGFAGAGYTEAFF. In DNA form, the CDR3 reads TGTGCCAGCGGTTTTGCGGGGGCGGGTTACACTGAAGCTTTCTTT.

The chain has TRBV7-3 and TRBJ2-3; possible D gene TRBD2, 6 bases. V dropped 2 bases and J dropped 2 bases, with 17 bases sitting between them. The CDR3 is made up of 17 amino acids. Germline CDR1 and CDR2: SGHTA and FQGTGA. CDR3 loop: CASSLDSGNFNTDTQYF. The CDR3 DNA reads TGTGCCAGCAGCTTAGATAGCGGAAACTTTAACACAGATACGCAGTATTTT.

Here the CDR3 DNA reads TGTGCCAGCAGTTTAGGATCGCCAGGCCGCACAGATACGCAGTATTTT. Protein sequence: CASSLGSPGRTDTQYF. The chain uses TRBV27 and TRBJ2-3; D is uncertain. Germline loops: CDR1 MNHEY, CDR2 SMNVEV (reference sequence). V dropped 2 bases and J dropped 1 base, with 13 bases sitting between them. There are 16 residues in the CDR3.

The chain has TRBV5-4 and TRBJ2-6; possibly TRBD2 for D (6 bases). The germline gives CDR1 SGHNT, CDR2 YYREEE (reference sequence). This CDR3 comprises 15 residues. The ends were cut back, 0 bases at V and 2 bases at J, with 6 bases in the middle. Here the CDR3 DNA reads TGTGCCAGCAGCTTGGCGGGGGCTGGGGCCAACGTCCTGACTTTC. Encoded protein: CASSLAGAGANVLTF.

V is TRBV23-1 and J is TRBJ1-5; TRBD1 is a possible D gene (6 bases). TRBV23-1 is annotated as an ORF whose role is uncertain. The CDR3 spans 15 residues. V shed 1 base and J shed 6 bases, with 13 bases lying between them. The CDR3: CASSQFLEGVQPQHF. In nucleotides, the CDR3 is TGCGCCAGCAGTCAATTTCTCGAGGGGGTTCAGCCCCAGCATTTT.

The V and J genes are TRBV9 and TRBJ1-4; 9 positions match TRBD1. The CDR3 spans 15 residues. V was clipped by 4 bases and J by 8 bases; unmatched bases: 9. CDR1 is SGDLS, CDR2 YYNGEE, per germline. The CDR3 protein is CASSITGGVLEKLFF. CDR3 in DNA: TGTGCCAGCAGCATTACAGGGGGCGTGTTGGAAAAACTGTTTTTT. Full variable domain (remainder filled in from reference TRBV9 and TRBJ1-4): DSGVTQTPKHLITATGQRVTLRCSPRSGDLSVYWYQQSLDQGLQFLIQYYNGEERAKGNILERFSAQQFPDLHSELNLSSLELGDSALYFCASSITGGVLEKLFFGSGTQLSVL.

The V gene is TRBV19, the J gene TRBJ1-5; TRBD1 is a possible D gene (5 bases). V lost 2 bases and J 3 bases, leaving 8 bases between the germline ends. CDR1 LNHDA and CDR2 SQIVND come from the germline V gene (reference sequence). The length of the CDR3 is 14 residues. CDR3 DNA: TGTGCCAGTAGTATATCAGGGTTCAATCAGCCCCAGCATTTT. Protein: CASSISGFNQPQHF. The whole variable domain, remainder taken from reference TRBV19 and TRBJ1-5, is DGGITQSPKYLFRKEGQNVTLSCEQNLNHDAMYWYRQDPGQGLRLIYYSQIVNDFQKGDIAEGYSVSREKKESFPLTVTSAQKNPTAFYLCASSISGFNQPQHFGDGTRLSIL.

The CDR3: CASSRITDKEKLFF. The CDR3, as DNA: TGTGCCAGTAGTAGGATCACAGATAAAGAAAAACTGTTTTTT. The V call is TRBV19, the J call TRBJ1-4; D unresolved. The CDR3 is 14 amino acids. Germline V gives CDR1 LNHDA, CDR2 SQIVND (reference sequence). The V gene lost 4 bases and the J gene lost 8 bases, with 14 bases spanning the gap.

The chain joins TRBV7-9 to TRBJ2-5; 9 nucleotides align to TRBD2. This CDR3 comprises 15 residues. Per the germline V gene, CDR1 is SEHNR and CDR2 is FQNEAQ (reference sequence). V trimming: 6 bases; J trimming: 1 base; junction bases outside the gene matches: 6. DNA of the CDR3: TGTGCCAGCAGTTTTAGCGGGGGCACCCAAGAGACCCAGTACTTC. The encoded protein is CASSFSGGTQETQYF.

In this sample, this clone turned up a few times. V gene TRBV2 combines with J gene TRBJ1-2, with unresolved D. Trimming shortened V by 2 bases and J by 2 bases, and 12 bases separated the two germline ends. The CDR3 consists of 15 residues. Germline V gene sequence: CDR1 SNHLY, CDR2 FYNNEI. The CDR3 DNA sequence: TGTGCCAGCAGTGAATCCAGTGCCATAAACTATGGCTACACCTTC. It codes for CASSESSAINYGYTF.

For the CDR3, the DNA is TGCGCCAGCAGCCCGGAAGGGACAGGGAATGGCTACACCTTC. Protein sequence: CASSPEGTGNGYTF. The rearrangement joins TRBV5-1 to TRBJ1-2, with TRBD1 identical over 9 bases. The CDR3 has 14 residues. Germline-derived CDR1 and CDR2 are SGHRS and YFSETQ. Trimming at V came to 4 bases and at J to 6 bases, leaving 7 bases not matched to a gene.

This chain uses TRBV7-6 with TRBJ2-1, with a weak D call TRBD1 (5 bases). This CDR3 comprises 14 residues. Germline lookup yields CDR1 SGHVS and CDR2 FNYEAQ. V lost 5 bases, J lost 7 bases, and 15 bases lay in between. The CDR3 DNA reads TGTGCCAGCAGCATAGGGCCAGGGTGGAATGAGCAGTTCTTC. This encodes CASSIGPGWNEQFF.

This clone was picked up one time. The CDR3 protein is CASSATGFNSPLHF. As DNA, the CDR3 is TGTGCCAGCAGCGCAACGGGTTTTAATTCACCCCTCCACTTT. The chain couples TRBV9 to TRBJ1-6; D is unclear. This CDR3 contains 14 residues. Germline CDR1 and CDR2: SGDLS and YYNGEE. V lost 3 bases, J lost 6 bases, and 10 bases lay in between. The variable domain in full, completed from reference TRBV9 and TRBJ1-6, reads DSGVTQTPKHLITATGQRVTLRCSPRSGDLSVYWYQQSLDQGLQFLIQYYNGEERAKGNILERFSAQQFPDLHSELNLSSLELGDSALYFCASSATGFNSPLHFGNGTRLTVT.

The chain carries TRBV6-1 and TRBJ2-7, with TRBD2 matching 9 bases. Trimming at V came to 11 bases and at J to 3 bases, leaving 14 bases not matched to a gene. Germline CDR1 and CDR2: MNHNS and SASEGT. CDR3 length: 15 residues. The CDR3 region is CAGTASGASFYEQYF. Written as DNA, the CDR3 is TGTGCCGGAACCGCTAGCGGGGCAAGTTTCTACGAGCAGTACTTC.

The J gene is TRBJ1-6, the V gene TRBV6-5; 9 bases are a match to TRBD1. V shed 2 bases, J shed 7 bases, and the junction held 3 bases outside the gene matches. Germline V gene data show CDR1 as MNHEY and CDR2 as SVGAGI. This CDR3 region has 15 residues. Here the CDR3 DNA reads TGTGCCAGCAGTTACATCGGGACAGGGAATTCACCCCTCCACTTT. This translates into CASSYIGTGNSPLHF.

This chain uses TRBV28 with TRBJ1-2; 8 bases align to TRBD1. Unmatched junction bases numbered 3, after V lost 5 bases and J lost 7 bases. The CDR3 consists of 12 residues. Germline V gene data show CDR1 as MDHEN and CDR2 as SYDVKM. In DNA form, the CDR3 reads TGTGCCAGCAGTCAGGGGGCTGGTGGCTACACCTTC. This codes for CASSQGAGGYTF.

This clone has a single count. The chain carries TRBV6-1 and TRBJ2-7; 9 bases agree with TRBD2. Germline CDR1 and CDR2: MNHNS and SASEGT. The CDR3 runs 18 residues. V lost 2 bases and J lost 2; bases outside the gene matches: 13. CDR3 sequence reads: CASSESRTSAPAAYEQYF. The CDR3 nucleotides are TGTGCCAGCAGTGAATCTAGGACTAGCGCCCCGGCGGCCTACGAGCAGTACTTC.

This clone was seen a single time. This chain uses TRBV30 with TRBJ1-1, with TRBD1 matching over 10 bases. The J segment lost 1 base and the V segment lost 2 bases, leaving 7 bases of the junction unmatched. Germline CDR1 reads GTSNPN; CDR2 reads SVGIG (reference sequence). There are 16 residues in the CDR3. The CDR3 is CAWSRTGGGRNTEAFF. In DNA, the CDR3 is TGTGCCTGGAGTAGGACAGGGGGAGGGCGGAACACTGAAGCTTTCTTT.

With regard to this clone: One junction end does not reproduce the germline sequence, and a read error may be involved. The rearrangement uses TRBV7-9 and TRBJ2-7; the D gene is possibly TRBD2 (5 bases). The CDR3 consists of 13 residues. The V gene's germline CDR1 is SEHNR and CDR2 FQNEAQ (reference sequence). CDR3: CSSSLSGIYEQYF. As DNA, the CDR3 is TGTTCCAGCAGCTTATCCGGGATTTACGAGCAGTACTTC.